Below are 28 T cell receptor beta chains sequenced from a single sample in a study of blood T cell repertoires in COVID-19. Profiled with immunoSEQ multiplex PCR; TCRdb holds only in-frame clones, not every one. Altogether more than 150,000 clones are present, 80% to 90% being singletons, with the ten largest covering roughly 8%. The sample taken for sequencing was PBMCs or T cells enriched from blood (not recorded which). The receptors stem from a woman aged 45-60 years who had recovered from COVID-19.

The rearrangement joins TRBV11-2 to TRBJ2-7; TRBD2 aligns across 8 bases. V trimming: 2 bases; J trimming: 1 base; junction bases outside the gene matches: 4. CDR1 and CDR2 from the germline V gene are SGHAT and FQNNGV. The CDR3 is 15 residues long. The CDR3 sequence is CASSLLLAASYEQYF. CDR3 coding DNA: TGTGCCAGCAGCTTACTACTAGCGGCTTCCTACGAGCAGTACTTC.

The V and J genes are TRBV9 and TRBJ1-1; 11 bases map to TRBD1. Germline V gene sequence: CDR1 SGDLS, CDR2 YYNGEE. The junction had 7 bases not matched to a gene; V was cut back by 3 bases and J by 6 bases. The CDR3 has 15 amino acids. CDR3 loop: CASSGRTGGAAEAFF. CDR3 nucleotides: TGTGCCAGCAGCGGCCGGACAGGGGGCGCTGCTGAAGCTTTCTTT.

This clone was seen just once. The chain carries TRBV19 and TRBJ1-2; 9 bases map to TRBD1. The CDR3 is 15 residues long. CDR1 is LNHDA, CDR2 SQIVND, per germline (reference sequence). With 1 base clipped from V and 8 bases from J, the junction kept 8 bases outside the gene matches. The CDR3 loop reads CASSIVQQGAGGYTF. In nucleotides, the CDR3 is TGTGCCAGTAGTATAGTCCAACAGGGGGCTGGCGGCTACACCTTC. Based on the CDR3 plus reference TRBV19 and TRBJ1-2, the full variable domain is DGGITQSPKYLFRKEGQNVTLSCEQNLNHDAMYWYRQDPGQGLRLIYYSQIVNDFQKGDIAEGYSVSREKKESFPLTVTSAQKNPTAFYLCASSIVQQGAGGYTFGSGTRLTVV.

The gene calls are TRBV7-9 and TRBJ1-4, with TRBD1 identical over 9 bases. Germline V gene data show CDR1 as SEHNR and CDR2 as FQNEAQ (reference sequence). This CDR3 has 14 residues. J was trimmed by 7 bases and V by 4 bases; bases with no gene match: 4. The DNA of the CDR3 is TGTGCCAGCAGCTCGGGACAGGGAGTTGAAAAACTGTTTTTT. Protein: CASSSGQGVEKLFF.

The chain joins TRBV3-1 (or the pseudogene TRBV3-2) to TRBJ2-1; D is unclear. V gave up 1 base and J gave up 2 bases, with 9 bases separating them. This CDR3 region has 15 residues. CDR1 LGHDT and CDR2 YNNKEL come from the germline V gene (reference sequence). As DNA, the CDR3 is TGTGCCAGCAGCCAAGGATCGAGGCCCTACAATGAGCAGTTCTTC. Protein: CASSQGSRPYNEQFF.

V usage is TRBV11-2 and J usage is TRBJ2-7, with unresolved D. This CDR3 comprises 13 residues. Germline assignment: CDR1 SGHAT and CDR2 FQNNGV. Trimming shortened V by 2 bases and J by 3 bases, and 8 bases separated the two germline ends. The CDR3 nucleotides are TGTGCCAGCAGCTTACCCCAGATCTACGAGCAGTACTTC. Its translation is CASSLPQIYEQYF.

The chain links TRBV10-3 to TRBJ2-1; 15 bases match TRBD2. The ends lost 8 bases at V and 7 bases at J; junction bases unmatched: 3. Per germline, CDR1 ENHRY and CDR2 SYGVKD. This CDR3 is 14 amino acids long. CDR3 loop: CAIGTSGRLNEQFF. The CDR3, as DNA: TGTGCCATCGGGACTAGCGGGAGGTTAAATGAGCAGTTCTTC.

This clone was observed a single time. This sequence joins TRBV19 and TRBJ2-1, with TRBD1 identical over 7 bases. The V and J ends lost 6 bases and 6 bases, in that order; junction bases with no gene match: 11. Germline assignment: CDR1 LNHDA and CDR2 SQIVND (reference sequence). The CDR3 covers 15 residues. The CDR3 nucleotides are TGTGCCAGTAGCCGGACAGGTACACGGGTCAATGAGCAGTTCTTC. Amino acid sequence: CASSRTGTRVNEQFF. Full variable domain (outside the CDR3, taken from reference TRBV19 and TRBJ2-1): DGGITQSPKYLFRKEGQNVTLSCEQNLNHDAMYWYRQDPGQGLRLIYYSQIVNDFQKGDIAEGYSVSREKKESFPLTVTSAQKNPTAFYLCASSRTGTRVNEQFFGPGTRLTVL.

The chain couples TRBV10-3 to TRBJ1-2, with D possibly TRBD1 on 5 matching bases. V was pared by 4 bases and J by 5 bases, with 11 bases between. Germline assignment: CDR1 ENHRY and CDR2 SYGVKD. CDR3 length: 13 amino acids. The CDR3 is CAISGGLTYGYTF. CDR3 coding DNA: TGTGCCATCAGTGGGGGCCTAACTTATGGCTACACCTTC.

CDR3 sequence reads: CASSLDGTRDTQYF. CDR3 coding DNA: TGTGCCAGCAGCTTAGACGGGACTCGAGATACGCAGTATTTT. The chain uses TRBV7-9 and TRBJ2-3; D is perhaps TRBD2 (6 bases). Germline-derived CDR1 and CDR2 are SEHNR and FQNEAQ (reference sequence). The CDR3 is made up of 14 amino acids. The V end was cut by 1 base, the J end by 5 bases, with 10 bases between.

The CDR3 protein is CATGEGAGVQPQHF. CDR3 DNA: TGTGCCACCGGGGAAGGGGCGGGAGTGCAGCCCCAGCATTTT. The rearrangement links TRBV24-1 to TRBJ1-5, with D maybe TRBD1 (5 bases). This CDR3 contains 14 residues. V was shortened by 9 bases and J by 7 bases, with 18 bases between the two germline ends. In germline, CDR1 is KGHDR, CDR2 SFDVKD.

V usage is TRBV19 and J usage is TRBJ2-4; D might be TRBD1 (5 bases). V lost 10 bases to trimming and J lost 0 bases, with 16 bases between them. The CDR3 has 15 amino acids. Germline V lookup: CDR1 LNHDA, CDR2 SQIVND (reference sequence). Written as DNA, the CDR3 is TGTGCCACGGAGCAGGGTGGATTAGCCAAAAACATTCAGTACTTC. Residues: CATEQGGLAKNIQYF.

V is TRBV11-2 and J is TRBJ2-5; maybe TRBD2 (6 bases). The CDR3 is 15 amino acids. V lost 0 bases and J 5 bases, leaving 13 bases between the germline ends. Germline V gene lookup returns CDR1 SGHAT and CDR2 FQNNGV. For the CDR3, the DNA is TGTGCCAGCAGCTTAGAAGGCGGCCGGGGGGAGACCCAGTACTTC. It specifies CASSLEGGRGETQYF.

The chain uses TRBV7-3 and TRBJ2-7, with TRBD2 matching 11 bases. Germline V CDR1 and CDR2: SGHTA, FQGTGA. There are 14 residues in the CDR3. V was pared by 4 bases and J by 4 bases, with 3 bases of the junction left unmatched. CDR3 coding DNA: TGTGCCAGCAGCTCTAGCGGGGGGCCATACGAGCAGTACTTC. Amino acid sequence: CASSSSGGPYEQYF.

The chain is built from TRBV6-5 and TRBJ1-6; tentative D call: TRBD1 (5 bases). Germline V gene data show CDR1 as MNHEY and CDR2 as SVGAGI. CDR3 length: 15 amino acids. Trimming cost V 8 bases and J 7 bases, with 18 bases left between them. This CDR3 reads CASSPSGGGNSPLHF. In nucleotides, the CDR3 is TGTGCCAGCTCTCCGTCCGGGGGTGGGAATTCACCCCTCCACTTT.

A single count supports this clone. CDR3 loop: CASNQVGDTEAFF. The CDR3 region has the DNA TGTGCCAGCAACCAAGTAGGGGACACTGAAGCTTTCTTT. V usage is TRBV5-6 and J usage is TRBJ1-1; a weak D match, TRBD1 (5 bases). Trimming took 6 bases from V and 3 from J, leaving 12 bases between them. The CDR3 extends over 13 amino acids. Germline lookup yields CDR1 SGHDT and CDR2 YYEEEE.

The rearrangement uses TRBV9 and TRBJ2-3, with 11 positions matching TRBD2. The CDR3 length is 16 residues. Unmatched junction bases numbered 7, after V lost 0 bases and J lost 7 bases. Per germline, CDR1 SGDLS and CDR2 YYNGEE. For the CDR3, the DNA is TGTGCCAGCAGCGTAGCTGGTAGCGGGGGGGCCAATACGCAGTATTTT. Translated: CASSVAGSGGANTQYF.

This chain joins TRBV19 and TRBJ2-7; maybe TRBD2 (5 bases). CDR3 size: 14 residues. CDR1 is LNHDA, CDR2 SQIVND, per germline (reference sequence). Trimming removed 10 bases from V and 1 base from J, with 17 bases in between. CDR3 bases: TGTGCCACCCAATCCGGGGTTGGATCCTACGAGCAGTACTTC. Protein sequence: CATQSGVGSYEQYF. The whole variable domain, filled in from reference TRBV19 and TRBJ2-7, reads DGGITQSPKYLFRKEGQNVTLSCEQNLNHDAMYWYRQDPGQGLRLIYYSQIVNDFQKGDIAEGYSVSREKKESFPLTVTSAQKNPTAFYLCATQSGVGSYEQYFGPGTRLTVT.

The V and J genes are TRBV6-1 and TRBJ2-1; TRBD2 is a possible D gene (7 bases). Germline V gene data show CDR1 as MNHNS and CDR2 as SASEGT. Trimming cost V 3 bases and J 8 bases, with 17 bases left between them. The CDR3 extends over 15 amino acids. The DNA of the CDR3 is TGTGCCAGCAGTGACGAAGGGGGGGGAAGCGATGAGCAGTTCTTC. It codes for CASSDEGGGSDEQFF.

V and J are TRBV5-4 and TRBJ2-3; 7 bases are a match to TRBD2. The CDR3 length is 14 residues. Germline V gene lookup returns CDR1 SGHNT and CDR2 YYREEE (reference sequence). With 4 bases clipped from V and 3 bases from J, the junction kept 5 bases outside the gene matches. The CDR3 DNA reads as TGTGCCAGCAGCGTAGGACTAGAGACAGATACGCAGTATTTT. Its translation is CASSVGLETDTQYF.

The chain combines TRBV5-5 with TRBJ1-1, with 7 nucleotides matching TRBD1. Germline-derived CDR1 and CDR2 are SGHKS and YYEKEE (reference sequence). The CDR3 has 13 residues. V was clipped by 3 bases and J by 8 bases; unmatched bases: 7. The CDR3 nucleotides are TGTGCCAGCAGCTCTACCGGGACAGTAGAAGCTTTCTTT. It codes for CASSSTGTVEAFF.

V is TRBV3-1 (or the pseudogene TRBV3-2) and J is TRBJ1-6; a weak D match, TRBD1 (5 bases). The ends were cut back, 9 bases at V and 8 bases at J, with 14 bases in the middle. In germline, CDR1 is LGHDT, CDR2 YNNKEL (reference sequence). The CDR3 is 13 residues long. CDR3 in amino acids: CASAVSRDSPLHF. The DNA of the CDR3 is TGTGCCAGTGCTGTTTCCAGGGATTCACCCCTCCACTTT.

The rearrangement links TRBV5-1 to TRBJ2-3, with TRBD2 as a possible D gene (6 bases). Germline lookup yields CDR1 SGHRS and CDR2 YFSETQ. Trimming pared 7 bases from V and 2 bases from J, leaving 17 bases between. The CDR3 has 15 residues. CDR3 loop: CASSNLGGPTDTQYF. CDR3 DNA sequence: TGCGCCAGCTCAAACTTGGGGGGTCCCACAGATACGCAGTATTTT.

V and J are TRBV6-1 and TRBJ1-2, with D unclear. V dropped 2 bases and J dropped 4 bases, with 11 bases sitting between them. This CDR3 contains 14 residues. The germline V gene has CDR1 MNHNS and CDR2 SASEGT. In DNA form, the CDR3 reads TGTGCCAGCAGTGAAAGGTTTGCAGGCTATGGCTACACCTTC. Protein sequence: CASSERFAGYGYTF.

The chain carries TRBV6-5 and TRBJ1-1; a weak D match, TRBD1 (6 bases). This CDR3 is 14 amino acids long. V shed 2 bases and J shed 0 bases, with 7 bases lying between them. Germline V gene sequence: CDR1 MNHEY, CDR2 SVGAGI. This chain's CDR3 is CASSYQGMNTEAFF. CDR3 DNA: TGTGCCAGCAGTTACCAGGGGATGAACACTGAAGCTTTCTTT.

The chain links TRBV29-1 to TRBJ2-1, with 11 bases matching TRBD2. The germline CDR1 and CDR2 sequences are SQVTM and ANQGSEA. The CDR3 is made up of 16 amino acids. The V gene end was trimmed by 6 bases and the J gene end by 4 bases; junction bases not matched to a gene: 11. The CDR3 DNA follows: TGCAGCGTGCCCGGGACTAGCGGAGGCCCATACAATGAGCAGTTCTTC. It codes for CSVPGTSGGPYNEQFF.

The J gene is TRBJ2-3, the V gene TRBV19; D not certain. In germline, CDR1 is LNHDA, CDR2 SQIVND (reference sequence). This CDR3 has 12 residues. Trimming took 3 bases from V and 6 from J, leaving 7 bases between them. The CDR3 reads CASSIGGDTQYF. CDR3 nucleotides: TGTGCCAGTAGTATCGGCGGTGATACGCAGTATTTT.

V is TRBV7-2 and J is TRBJ1-1; TRBD1 is a possible D gene (6 bases). The CDR3 runs to 17 residues. Between the trimmed V and J ends, which lost 1 base and 8 bases, there was a span of 23 bases. The V gene's germline CDR1 is SGHTA and CDR2 FQGNSA. The CDR3 DNA sequence: TGTGCCAGCAGCTTAGAATCGGGGACAAGCCTGAGGGTAGAAGCTTTCTTT. Its protein product is CASSLESGTSLRVEAFF.